These 14 T cell receptor beta chains share one sample of origin, sequenced in a study of cytomegalovirus exposure and HLA in healthy donors. The PCR used 60 Vbeta and 13 Jbeta primers. The assay was immunoSEQ multiplex PCR, and TCRdb's table has in-frame clones only and misses some. In the table there are over 150,000 clones, roughly 89% of which are singletons. Sequencing used PBMCs. These receptors came from a woman aged 25-40 years in good health and CMV-seronegative.

This clone was seen only once. The DNA for the CDR3 is TGTGCCAGCAGCGTAGAGGGCAGGGCCTACAATGAGCAGTTCTTC. Translated: CASSVEGRAYNEQFF. J is TRBJ2-1 and V is TRBV9; D possibly corresponds to TRBD1 (5 bases). The CDR3 runs to 15 residues. V was cut by 0 bases and J by 2 bases, with 9 bases left in between. CDR1 SGDLS and CDR2 YYNGEE come from the germline V gene.

A note on this clone: Other DNA sequences in the same sample also yield this CDR3. The J gene is TRBJ2-7, the V gene TRBV5-1; D is ambiguous. V was clipped by 0 bases and J by 4 bases, with 11 bases between them. Germline loops: CDR1 SGHRS, CDR2 YFSETQ. The CDR3 consists of 14 residues. CDR3 nucleotides: TGCGCCAGCAGCTTGGTAGTTAGTCCTTACGAGCAGTACTTC. It codes for CASSLVVSPYEQYF.

The chain joins TRBV19 to TRBJ1-2; 8 nucleotides match TRBD1. CDR1 is LNHDA, CDR2 SQIVND, per germline (reference sequence). The junction had 5 bases not matched to a gene; V was cut back by 5 bases and J by 0 bases. The CDR3 has 15 residues. This chain's CDR3 is CASSPGQGANYGYTF. In DNA, the CDR3 is TGTGCCAGTAGTCCAGGACAGGGAGCTAACTATGGCTACACCTTC.

The chain links TRBV30 to TRBJ2-4, with D maybe TRBD2 (6 bases). The CDR3 covers 14 residues. V gave up 0 bases and J gave up 1 base, with 7 bases separating them. Germline V CDR1 and CDR2: GTSNPN, SVGIG (reference sequence). CDR3 nucleotide sequence: TGTGCCTGGAGTGTTGGGGGGGCCAAAAACATTCAGTACTTC. Translated: CAWSVGGAKNIQYF.

This clone was counted a single time. This sequence may be a read error, since a much larger clone differs from it by one base. This rearrangement joins TRBV6-1 to TRBJ1-4; 9 positions agree with TRBD1. The germline V gene encodes CDR1 MNHNS and CDR2 SASEGT. This CDR3 is built from 16 residues. V dropped 0 bases and J dropped 7; count of bases not matched to a gene: 6. The chain's CDR3 is CASSEAPGTGSEKLFF. The CDR3 DNA reads TGTGCCAGCAGTGAAGCTCCCGGGACAGGGAGTGAAAAACTGTTTTTT.

This clone appeared once. The chain uses TRBV19 and TRBJ2-7; perhaps TRBD1 as D (7 bases). The CDR3 runs 12 residues. Trimming left V 5 bases short and J 6 bases short, with 11 bases between. The germline gives CDR1 LNHDA, CDR2 SQIVND (reference sequence). As DNA, the CDR3 is TGTGCCAGTAGTTCAGGGGGAGGCGAGCAGTACTTC. Translated: CASSSGGGEQYF.

The chain couples TRBV27 to TRBJ2-7; D might be TRBD1 (5 bases). The CDR3 extends over 15 amino acids. Germline-derived CDR1 and CDR2 are MNHEY and SMNVEV (reference sequence). V lost 5 bases, J lost 3 bases, and 17 bases lay in between. CDR3 in amino acids: CASSPSGWGHYEQYF. DNA of the CDR3: TGTGCCAGCAGTCCGTCAGGGTGGGGTCACTACGAGCAGTACTTC.

The chain combines TRBV2 with TRBJ1-2; D call uncertain. Germline CDR1 SNHLY, CDR2 FYNNEI. The CDR3 extends over 14 amino acids. Trimming removed 1 base from V and 2 bases from J, with 8 bases in between. The CDR3 loop reads CASSEGGLNYGYTF. DNA of the CDR3: TGTGCCAGCAGTGAAGGAGGACTCAACTATGGCTACACCTTC.

V usage is TRBV18 and J usage is TRBJ2-5; 7 bases agree with TRBD1. With V trimmed by 2 bases and J by 4 bases, 4 bases remained unmatched. This CDR3 is 14 amino acids long. From germline, CDR1 is KGHSH and CDR2 LQKENI. As DNA, the CDR3 is TGTGCCAGCTCACCAATTGACAGGGCAGAGACCCAGTACTTC. Translation: CASSPIDRAETQYF.

This sequence joins TRBV6-5 and TRBJ2-7, with D perhaps matching TRBD1 (6 bases). The germline V and J ends were trimmed by 2 bases and 3 bases, with 8 bases remaining between them. The CDR3 covers 13 residues. The germline V gene encodes CDR1 MNHEY and CDR2 SVGAGI. This chain's CDR3 is CASSYNRDYEQYF. The CDR3 nucleotides are TGTGCCAGCAGTTACAACAGGGACTACGAGCAGTACTTC.

This chain uses TRBV28 with TRBJ2-6; D is unclear. V was clipped by 6 bases and J by 4 bases, with 4 bases between them. CDR3 length: 12 residues. Germline lookup yields CDR1 MDHEN and CDR2 SYDVKM. CDR3 sequence: CASSSGANVLTF. Written as DNA, the CDR3 is TGTGCCAGCAGCTCGGGGGCCAACGTCCTGACTTTC.

The chain links TRBV19 to TRBJ2-2; 7 bases are shared with TRBD1. V dropped 6 bases and J dropped 5; count of bases not matched to a gene: 6. The CDR3 runs to 14 residues. Germline CDR1 LNHDA, CDR2 SQIVND (reference sequence). CDR3 nucleotides: TGTGCCAGTAGGAGACTGGGACAGACCGGGGAGCTGTTTTTT. Protein product: CASRRLGQTGELFF.

The V and J genes are TRBV13 and TRBJ1-1; tentatively, D is TRBD1 (6 bases). This CDR3 has 14 amino acids. Germline values: CDR1 PRHDT, CDR2 FYEKMQ (reference sequence). V was pared by 1 base and J by 5 bases, with 11 bases between. CDR3: CASSLASGDTEAFF. DNA for the CDR3: TGTGCCAGCAGCTTAGCCTCAGGGGATACTGAAGCTTTCTTT.

The chain recombines TRBV27 with TRBJ2-1, with 12 positions matching TRBD1. The CDR3 extends over 15 amino acids. Trimming removed 3 bases from V and 6 bases from J; junction bases left unmatched: 3. CDR1 and CDR2 (germline): MNHEY, SMNVEV (reference sequence). CDR3 residues: CASSFRDRGLNEQFF. CDR3 bases: TGTGCCAGCAGTTTCCGGGACAGGGGGCTCAATGAGCAGTTCTTC.